A single sample is the source of the 27 T cell receptor beta chains below, sequenced in a study of OX40 agonist ivuxolimab in advanced cancers. The library was obtained by the immunoSEQ multiplex PCR assay. Drawn from immuneACCESS, this table holds only the in-frame rearrangements with V and J called that TCRdb kept. Clones are partly lost; checked studies trace under half to an unresolved V gene and leave the rest unexplained. The sample has around 66,000 clones on record, 80% to 95% of them singletons. The ten largest clones represent over 15% of the sample. This specimen consisted of CD4+ or CD8+ T cells sorted from blood, obtained in a trial of the OX40 agonist ivuxolimab. These receptors all stem from an adult with an advanced solid tumor such as melanoma, head and neck, liver or kidney cancer.

CDR3 protein: CASTGVNLGASTTEAFF. As DNA, the CDR3 is TGTGCCAGCACGGGGGTCAACCTTGGGGCCTCGACCACTGAAGCTTTCTTT. The chain has TRBV2 and TRBJ1-1; maybe TRBD1 (5 bases). Looked up from germline, CDR1 is SNHLY and CDR2 is FYNNEI. The CDR3 runs 17 residues. V lost 7 bases to trimming and J lost 4 bases, with 25 bases between them.

The chain combines TRBV4-1 with TRBJ2-1; 14 bases map to TRBD2. Germline lookup yields CDR1 MGHRA and CDR2 YSYEKL. Trimming at V came to 1 base and at J to 9 bases, leaving 8 bases not matched to a gene. This CDR3 contains 17 residues. For the CDR3, the DNA is TGCGCCAGCAGCCAAGGGGTGACTAGCGGGGGGGCAATTGAGCAGTTCTTC. Translating it yields CASSQGVTSGGAIEQFF.

The chain couples TRBV4-1 to TRBJ2-3; 7 bases are shared with TRBD2. V lost 1 base, J lost 4 bases, and 2 bases stayed unmatched. From germline, CDR1 is MGHRA and CDR2 YSYEKL. This CDR3 spans 14 amino acids. The CDR3 coding sequence is TGCGCCAGCAGCCAAGGTGCGGGAGCAGATACGCAGTATTTT. Residues: CASSQGAGADTQYF.

There are a few counts of this clone. V is TRBV27 and J is TRBJ2-2; D not certain. Trimming left V 8 bases short and J 0 bases short, with 13 bases between. Germline lookup yields CDR1 MNHEY and CDR2 SMNVEV (reference sequence). The CDR3 runs to 15 residues. CDR3 in DNA: TGTGCCAGCGGCAGGAAGGGTCCGAACACCGGGGAGCTGTTTTTT. Translating gives CASGRKGPNTGELFF.

The chain couples TRBV7-9 to TRBJ2-3, with TRBD2 matching over 12 bases. The CDR3 has 19 residues. The V gene end was trimmed by 7 bases and the J gene end by 2 bases; junction bases not matched to a gene: 16. The V gene's germline CDR1 is SEHNR and CDR2 FQNEAQ (reference sequence). The CDR3 loop is CASNEPTSGGFKYTDTQYF. The CDR3 DNA follows: TGTGCCAGCAACGAGCCGACTAGCGGGGGATTCAAATACACAGATACGCAGTATTTT.

V usage is TRBV2 and J usage is TRBJ2-7; 9 bases map to TRBD1. The V and J ends lost 1 base and 1 base, in that order; junction bases with no gene match: 11. The germline gives CDR1 SNHLY, CDR2 FYNNEI. This CDR3 contains 18 residues. CDR3 in amino acids: CASSEEGTGKELSYEQYF. The CDR3 nucleotides read TGTGCCAGCAGTGAAGAGGGGACAGGGAAGGAGTTATCCTACGAGCAGTACTTC. Full variable domain (rest looked up from reference TRBV2 and TRBJ2-7): EPEVTQTPSHQVTQMGQEVILRCVPISNHLYFYWYRQILGQKVEFLVSFYNNEISEKSEIFDDQFSVERPDGSNFTLKIRSTKLEDSAMYFCASSEEGTGKELSYEQYFGPGTRLTVT.

The chain recombines TRBV7-2 with TRBJ1-5; D call uncertain. The germline V gene encodes CDR1 SGHTA and CDR2 FQGNSA. V lost 3 bases and J 0 bases, leaving 9 bases between the germline ends. This CDR3 comprises 15 residues. The chain's CDR3 is CASSFLPYSNQPQHF. CDR3 in DNA: TGTGCCAGCAGCTTTTTGCCCTATAGCAATCAGCCCCAGCATTTT.

The chain combines TRBV6-1 with TRBJ1-1; no clear D gene. CDR3 length: 13 residues. Germline CDR1 reads MNHNS; CDR2 reads SASEGT. V was cut by 6 bases and J by 1 base, with 9 bases left in between. The CDR3 spells CASSPYPNTEAFF. Here the CDR3 DNA reads TGTGCCAGCAGCCCTTATCCGAACACTGAAGCTTTCTTT.

The genes are TRBV30 and TRBJ1-1; D is uncertain. The V end was cut by 8 bases, the J end by 4 bases, with 14 bases between. From germline, CDR1 is GTSNPN and CDR2 SVGIG (reference sequence). This CDR3 comprises 12 residues. CDR3 region: CASSVGITEAFF. DNA for the CDR3: TGTGCCAGTAGTGTGGGGATCACTGAAGCTTTCTTT.

The chain carries TRBV7-3 and TRBJ2-3; 12 bases are a match to TRBD2. The CDR3 runs 15 residues. From germline, CDR1 is SGHTA and CDR2 FQGTGA. The trim removed 5 bases at V and 6 bases at J, leaving 6 bases unmatched. This chain's CDR3 is CASSLLAGGSDTQYF. The CDR3 DNA reads as TGTGCCAGCAGCCTTCTAGCGGGGGGGTCCGATACGCAGTATTTT.

The gene calls are TRBV5-1 and TRBJ1-4; possible D gene TRBD1, 6 bases. The ends were cut back, 1 base at V and 8 bases at J, with 15 bases in the middle. The germline gives CDR1 SGHRS, CDR2 YFSETQ. This CDR3 spans 15 amino acids. The CDR3 DNA reads TGCGCCAGCAGCTTGAGGGGGGAAAGGTTGGAAAAACTGTTTTTT. As protein: CASSLRGERLEKLFF.

V is TRBV7-9 and J is TRBJ1-2, with 7 nucleotides matching TRBD1. V trimming: 7 bases; J trimming: 12 bases; junction bases outside the gene matches: 20. The CDR3 has 15 amino acids. Germline CDR1 SEHNR, CDR2 FQNEAQ (reference sequence). CDR3 sequence (DNA): TGTGCCAGCAACTCAGGGGGTTTCGCGAATTCCAGAAACACCTTC. It is translated as CASNSGGFANSRNTF. Looking up the rest from reference TRBV7-9 and TRBJ1-2 gives the full variable domain: DTGVSQNPRHKITKRGQNVTFRCDPISEHNRLYWYRQTLGQGPEFLTYFQNEAQLEKSRLLSDRFSAERPKGSFSTLEIQRTEQGDSAMYLCASNSGGFANSRNTFGSGTRLTVV.

Points on this clone: Lacking the conserved final phenylalanine or tryptophan, this CDR3 likely reflects a read error. The chain uses TRBV18 and TRBJ1-1; 10 positions agree with TRBD1. Germline V gene data show CDR1 as KGHSH and CDR2 as LQKENI. The CDR3 covers 13 residues. With V trimmed by 3 bases and J by 6 bases, 1 base remained unmatched. In DNA form, the CDR3 reads TGTGCCAGCTCACCGGACAGGGGGGCTGAAGCTTTCCTT. This translates into CASSPDRGAEAFL.

The rearrangement joins TRBV15 to TRBJ1-1; 7 nucleotides agree with TRBD1. V shed 3 bases, J shed 1 base, and the junction held 5 bases outside the gene matches. The CDR3 totals 15 residues. The germline gives CDR1 LNHNV, CDR2 YYDKDF (reference sequence). The CDR3 spells CATSSPRTGNTEAFF. CDR3 sequence (DNA): TGTGCCACCAGCAGTCCCCGGACAGGGAACACTGAAGCTTTCTTT.

The chain has TRBV11-2 and TRBJ2-6; D call uncertain. Trimming stripped 2 bases from V and 0 bases from J, with 5 bases between. This CDR3 comprises 15 residues. In germline, CDR1 is SGHAT, CDR2 FQNNGV. CDR3 sequence reads: CASSLLVSGANVLTF. The CDR3 nucleotides are TGTGCCAGCAGCTTACTGGTCTCTGGGGCCAACGTCCTGACTTTC.

Notes on this clone: No DNA is shown, since the ends of the CDR3 on it are uncertain; the CDR3 is the one TCRdb lists. The rearrangement uses TRBV5-1 and TRBJ1-2. The length of the CDR3 is 15 amino acids, counting both ends. Germline CDR1 and CDR2: SGHRS and YFSETQ. This CDR3 is CASSFRPGFGDGYTF.

The chain carries TRBV6-5 and TRBJ1-1; D may be TRBD1 (6 bases). This CDR3 region has 15 residues. V gave up 6 bases and J gave up 0 bases, with 14 bases separating them. Germline loops: CDR1 MNHEY, CDR2 SVGAGI. The CDR3 reads CASSPGQLLNTEAFF. Written as DNA, the CDR3 is TGTGCCAGCAGCCCAGGACAGCTCTTGAACACTGAAGCTTTCTTT.

This chain uses TRBV28 with TRBJ2-7; D is unresolved. The CDR3 contains 13 residues. V lost 2 bases and J 3 bases, leaving 8 bases between the germline ends. Germline V gene lookup returns CDR1 MDHEN and CDR2 SYDVKM. The CDR3 sequence: CASSLMLNYEQYF. The DNA of the CDR3 is TGTGCCAGCAGTTTAATGCTCAACTACGAGCAGTACTTC.

The chain joins TRBV27 to TRBJ1-3; unclear D gene. Trimming cost V 8 bases and J 9 bases, with 20 bases left between them. CDR1 and CDR2 (germline): MNHEY, SMNVEV (reference sequence). There are 14 residues in the CDR3. CDR3 in amino acids: CASRQAGIEGTIYF. CDR3 nucleotide sequence: TGTGCCAGCCGTCAGGCGGGAATTGAGGGCACCATATATTTT.

The V call is TRBV7-2, the J call TRBJ2-1; TRBD1 or TRBD2 may be the D gene (5 bases each). Trimming took 3 bases from V and 4 from J, leaving 13 bases between them. Germline V gene data show CDR1 as SGHTA and CDR2 as FQGNSA. CDR3 length: 15 residues. In nucleotides, the CDR3 is TGTGCCAGCAGCTTCTCCGGGACGGCGTACAATGAGCAGTTCTTC. It specifies CASSFSGTAYNEQFF. Looking up the rest from reference TRBV7-2 and TRBJ2-1 gives the full variable domain: GAGVSQSPSNKVTEKGKDVELRCDPISGHTALYWYRQSLGQGLEFLIYFQGNSAPDKSGLPSDRFSAERTGGSVSTLTIQRTQQEDSAVYLCASSFSGTAYNEQFFGPGTRLTVL.

The chain has TRBV5-5 and TRBJ2-7; TRBD1 agrees at 7 bases. CDR1 is SGHKS, CDR2 YYEKEE, per germline (reference sequence). This CDR3 contains 13 residues. V lost 3 bases, J lost 2 bases, and 2 bases stayed unmatched. This chain's CDR3 is CASSSTGAYEQYF. CDR3 nucleotide sequence: TGTGCCAGCAGCTCAACAGGGGCCTACGAGCAGTACTTC. Full variable domain (remainder filled in from reference TRBV5-5 and TRBJ2-7): DAGVTQSPTHLIKTRGQQVTLRCSPISGHKSVSWYQQVLGQGPQFIFQYYEKEERGRGNFPDRFSARQFPNYSSELNVNALLLGDSALYLCASSSTGAYEQYFGPGTRLTVT.

V and J are TRBV6-5 and TRBJ2-7; TRBD1 or TRBD2 may be the D gene (5 bases each). V was pared by 7 bases and J by 7 bases, with 20 bases between. This CDR3 has 14 residues. Looked up from germline, CDR1 is MNHEY and CDR2 is SVGAGI. The CDR3 bases are TGTGCCAGCACCACACCCCGGGACCTAGGGGAGCAGTACTTC. This codes for CASTTPRDLGEQYF.

This clone appeared a few times. The chain couples TRBV28 to TRBJ1-4; tentatively, D is TRBD1 (5 bases). This CDR3 spans 12 amino acids. Between the trimmed V and J ends, which lost 2 bases and 8 bases, there was a span of 6 bases. Germline V gene sequence: CDR1 MDHEN, CDR2 SYDVKM. The chain's CDR3 is CASSLEGEKLFF. The CDR3 nucleotides are TGTGCCAGCAGTTTAGAGGGGGAAAAACTGTTTTTT.

The rearrangement joins TRBV27 to TRBJ2-1; 7 bases map to TRBD1. CDR3 length: 14 amino acids. Losses at the gene ends were 7 bases for V and 0 bases for J; bases not matched to a gene: 3. Germline assignment: CDR1 MNHEY and CDR2 SMNVEV (reference sequence). The chain's CDR3 is CASNRGSSYNEQFF. CDR3 coding DNA: TGTGCCAGCAACAGGGGATCCTCCTACAATGAGCAGTTCTTC.

A few counts support this clone. The rearrangement uses TRBV19 and TRBJ1-6; D unresolved. In germline, CDR1 is LNHDA, CDR2 SQIVND (reference sequence). The CDR3 extends over 15 amino acids. Trimming left V 7 bases short and J 10 bases short, with 20 bases between. In DNA, the CDR3 is TGTGCCAGTAACCCCCTCCTGGGCTCTGCATCACCCCTCCACTTT. Encoded protein: CASNPLLGSASPLHF.

J is TRBJ1-3 and V is TRBV28; unclear D gene. The CDR3 totals 14 residues. From germline, CDR1 is MDHEN and CDR2 SYDVKM. Trimming removed 5 bases at V and 1 base at J, with 9 bases between. Here the CDR3 DNA reads TGTGCCAGCAGTCCAGCCACTTCTGGAAACACCATATATTTT. Residues: CASSPATSGNTIYF.

This clone has more than one count but fewer than ten. The genes are TRBV7-2 and TRBJ2-2, with TRBD1 identical over 7 bases. J gave up 4 bases and V 2 bases, and 7 bases lay outside the gene matches. CDR3 length: 16 amino acids. The germline V gene encodes CDR1 SGHTA and CDR2 FQGNSA. The CDR3 bases are TGTGCCAGCAGCTTAAACCCAGGGGGAAGCACCGGGGAGCTGTTTTTT. This codes for CASSLNPGGSTGELFF.